A selection of T cell receptor beta chains follows, all from one sample in a study of control samples from healthy donors and cancer patients. The repertoire was sequenced with immunoSEQ multiplex PCR; TCRdb's copy has only in-frame clones and lacks some. In the table there are more than 85,000 clones, about 92% of which are singletons. The sample taken for sequencing was blood. The source is a woman younger than 35 in good health. CDR3s include the opening cysteine and the closing phenylalanine or tryptophan. D genes are given only for firm matches.

j_gene	v_gene	len	d_gene	CDR3aa
TRBJ2-7	TRBV30	13	NA	CAWIGPNAYEQYF
TRBJ1-5	TRBV27	13	NA	CASSFWVGQPQHF
TRBJ1-3	TRBV5-6	15	NA	CASSLVQDSGNTIYF
TRBJ1-3	TRBV7-6	16	NA	CASSPRQAFSGNTIYF
TRBJ1-5	TRBV29-1	13	NA	CSVGRTRNQPQHF
TRBJ1-1	TRBV12-3/TRBV12-4	12	TRBD1	CASSLTGPVAFF
TRBJ1-5	TRBV5-4	19	TRBD1	CASSKPGQGPAYSNQPQHF
TRBJ1-2	TRBV19	15	NA	CASSISSGRAYGYTF
TRBJ2-7	TRBV28	13	NA	CASGGVPGYEQYF
TRBJ2-5	TRBV6-5	15	TRBD2	CASSFSGGLSETQYF
TRBJ2-3	TRBV5-6	19	TRBD2	CASSGLSEVAGVNTDTQYF
TRBJ2-3	TRBV3-1/TRBV3-2	13	NA	CASTSGGKDTQYF
TRBJ1-1	TRBV19	12	NA	CASRPDPSKAFF
TRBJ1-5	TRBV27	16	NA	CASSLTRTDGGQPQHF
TRBJ1-4	TRBV27	15	NA	CASSPTPGRGEKLFF
TRBJ1-2	TRBV29-1	13	NA	CSVEARGSMGYTF
TRBJ1-3	TRBV12-3/TRBV12-4	12	NA	CASSLGRNTIYF
TRBJ2-5	TRBV24-1	14	NA	CATRPRDGQETQYF
TRBJ2-5	TRBV9	13	NA	CASSVDWRETQYF
TRBJ1-5	TRBV11-1	16	NA	CASSHGGAGGNQPQHF
TRBJ2-6	TRBV10-1	15	NA	CASSDPYSGANVLTF
TRBJ1-4	TRBV24-1	14	TRBD1	CATSDQGAGEKLFF
TRBJ2-5	TRBV2	11	NA	CASSVRETQYF
TRBJ1-2	TRBV4-3	15	NA	CASSQGAAANYGYTF
TRBJ1-1	TRBV6-5	16	TRBD1	CASSYSTGRLNTEAFF
TRBJ1-2	TRBV28	13	NA	CASLRLGRRGYTF
TRBJ1-4	TRBV6-5	15	NA	CASSHGGLGHEKLFF
TRBJ2-1	TRBV27	12	NA	CASSTGFNEQFF